A single sample is the source of the 25 T cell receptor beta chains below, sequenced in a study of blood T cell repertoires in COVID-19. Measured with immunoSEQ multiplex PCR; TCRdb has only the in-frame clones, and not every one. The sample includes under 200,000 clones, about 82% of them seen just once. Input material: PBMCs or T cells enriched from blood (not recorded which). The receptors come from a middle-aged man with acute COVID-19.

A few counts support this clone. The V call is TRBV3-1 (or the pseudogene TRBV3-2), the J call TRBJ2-1; a possible D gene is TRBD2 (6 bases). V gave up 1 base and J gave up 3 bases, with 13 bases separating them. CDR1 is LGHDT, CDR2 YNNKEL, per germline (reference sequence). The CDR3 runs to 16 residues. The CDR3 DNA sequence: TGTGCCAGCAGCCAAGTAGGAGGACTAATCTACAATGAGCAGTTCTTC. It codes for CASSQVGGLIYNEQFF.

A remark on this clone: This specimen includes other DNA sequences encoding the same CDR3. The rearrangement links TRBV27 to TRBJ2-7; 7 nucleotides align to TRBD1. Germline V gene data show CDR1 as MNHEY and CDR2 as SMNVEV (reference sequence). V shed 0 bases and J 2 bases; nucleotides not matched to a gene: 1. CDR3 length equals 14 residues. CDR3 nucleotide sequence: TGTGCCAGCAGTTTATCGAGGGGGCCCTACGAGCAGTACTTC. It translates to CASSLSRGPYEQYF.

V and J are TRBV5-1 and TRBJ2-7, with 9 bases that match TRBD2. The ends lost 0 bases at V and 6 bases at J; junction bases unmatched: 7. CDR1 is SGHRS and CDR2 is YFSETQ in the germline V gene. The CDR3 sequence is 15 residues long. The CDR3: CASSLVSGSRAEQYF. The CDR3 bases are TGCGCCAGCAGCTTGGTTAGCGGGAGTAGGGCCGAGCAGTACTTC.

The gene calls are TRBV5-4 and TRBJ1-6; D is possibly TRBD1 (6 bases). This CDR3 contains 14 residues. Per the germline V gene, CDR1 is SGHNT and CDR2 is YYREEE (reference sequence). V lost 1 base and J lost 7, with 9 bases in between. CDR3 nucleotide sequence: TGTGCCAGCAGCTTGCAGGGGTCAAATTCACCCCTCCACTTT. Translation gives CASSLQGSNSPLHF.

The CDR3 here is CAWKLADNEQFF. In DNA, the CDR3 is TGTGCCTGGAAACTAGCGGACAATGAGCAGTTCTTC. The genes are TRBV30 and TRBJ2-1; 8 bases are shared with TRBD2. V lost 4 bases, J lost 5 bases, and 1 base stayed unmatched. Per the germline V gene, CDR1 is GTSNPN and CDR2 is SVGIG (reference sequence). The CDR3 extends over 12 amino acids.

This chain links TRBV6-5 with TRBJ2-3, with a weak D call TRBD1 (6 bases). CDR1 is MNHEY and CDR2 is SVGAGI in the germline V gene. The CDR3 spans 14 residues. The ends were cut back, 6 bases at V and 0 bases at J, with 10 bases in the middle. The CDR3: CASRQDSSTDTQYF. The CDR3 DNA follows: TGTGCCAGCAGACAGGACAGTAGCACAGATACGCAGTATTTT.

The chain joins TRBV20-1 to TRBJ1-2; 7 nucleotides agree with TRBD1. Germline CDR1 and CDR2: DFQATT and SNEGSKA (reference sequence). After removal of 4 bases from V and 13 bases from J, the junction contained 9 bases not matched to a gene. The CDR3 is 11 residues long. The CDR3 nucleotides read TGCAGTGCTACGACAGGGTATGGGCGCACCTTC. Protein sequence: CSATTGYGRTF.

The rearrangement uses TRBV7-9 and TRBJ2-1, with D perhaps TRBD2 (5 bases). The germline CDR1 and CDR2 sequences are SEHNR and FQNEAQ (reference sequence). The CDR3 has 17 amino acids. Trimming cost V 0 bases and J 10 bases, with 22 bases left between them. The DNA for the CDR3 is TGTGCCAGCAGCTTAGCCTCTTCTCTTCTTAACCAGCGGGAGCAGTTCTTC. Protein product: CASSLASSLLNQREQFF.

The rearrangement links TRBV2 to TRBJ2-5; unclear D gene. The V gene lost 6 bases and the J gene lost 2 bases, with 13 bases spanning the gap. This CDR3 has 14 amino acids. Looked up from germline, CDR1 is SNHLY and CDR2 is FYNNEI. Here the CDR3 reads CASSIQMKQETQYF. CDR3 coding DNA: TGTGCCAGCAGCATCCAGATGAAACAAGAGACCCAGTACTTC.

This chain connects TRBV7-8 to TRBJ1-4; D may be TRBD1 (6 bases). Germline CDR1 SGHVS, CDR2 FQNEAQ. V was trimmed by 2 bases and J by 0 bases, leaving 13 bases between them. The CDR3 length is 17 residues. CDR3 sequence reads: CASSLPLGGATNEKLFF. For the CDR3, the DNA is TGTGCCAGCAGCTTACCTTTAGGGGGTGCAACTAATGAAAAACTGTTTTTT.

This clone has only a few counts. This chain connects TRBV6-1 to TRBJ1-5; 8 nucleotides align to TRBD1. CDR1 is MNHNS, CDR2 SASEGT, per germline. Trimming removed 2 bases from V and 4 bases from J; junction bases left unmatched: 4. The length of the CDR3 is 15 residues. Written as DNA, the CDR3 is TGTGCCAGCAGTGAAACCCACAGGGGGAATCAGCCCCAGCATTTT. It specifies CASSETHRGNQPQHF.

The chain recombines TRBV5-1 with TRBJ2-3; 8 nucleotides agree with TRBD2. The ends lost 3 bases at V and 5 bases at J; junction bases unmatched: 8. The CDR3 consists of 15 residues. The germline V gene encodes CDR1 SGHRS and CDR2 YFSETQ. For the CDR3, the DNA is TGCGCCAGCAGCTCCGGGACTAGGGAGGTAGATACGCAGTATTTT. It yields the protein CASSSGTREVDTQYF.

This clone appeared a single time. This sequence joins TRBV29-1 and TRBJ2-7; tentatively, D is TRBD2 (5 bases). The V and J ends lost 4 bases and 0 bases respectively, with 10 bases between them. Germline V lookup: CDR1 SQVTM, CDR2 ANQGSEA. The CDR3 runs to 13 residues. The chain's CDR3 is CSVGGSSSYEQYF. CDR3 nucleotides: TGCAGCGTTGGCGGGTCCAGCTCCTACGAGCAGTACTTC.

The J gene is TRBJ2-3, the V gene TRBV28; 13 bases are a match to TRBD2. V trimming: 6 bases; J trimming: 5 bases; junction bases outside the gene matches: 17. The CDR3 spans 19 residues. The germline gives CDR1 MDHEN, CDR2 SYDVKM. CDR3 in DNA: TGTGCCAGCAGGTCCCTCGGACTAGCGGGGGCACACGGGAAAGATACGCAGTATTTT. This encodes CASRSLGLAGAHGKDTQYF. Full variable domain (outside the CDR3, taken from reference TRBV28 and TRBJ2-3): DVKVTQSSRYLVKRTGEKVFLECVQDMDHENMFWYRQDPGLGLRLIYFSYDVKMKEKGDIPEGYSVSREKKERFSLILESASTNQTSMYLCASRSLGLAGAHGKDTQYFGPGTRLTVL.

V is TRBV5-5 and J is TRBJ2-2; TRBD2 matches 8 bases. This CDR3 is built from 16 residues. Germline values: CDR1 SGHKS, CDR2 YYEKEE (reference sequence). V gave up 2 bases and J gave up 6 bases; unmatched junction bases: 9. CDR3 sequence reads: CASSLRVGLDSGELFF. CDR3 nucleotides: TGTGCCAGCAGCTTAAGGGTGGGACTAGATTCCGGGGAGCTGTTTTTT.

Here the CDR3 reads CASSQMNLVAYDNEQFF. The CDR3 nucleotides read TGCGCCAGCAGCCAAATGAATCTAGTCGCGTACGACAATGAGCAGTTCTTC. This chain connects TRBV4-1 to TRBJ2-1; unclear D gene. The V and J ends lost 2 bases and 5 bases respectively, with 19 bases between them. Per the germline V gene, CDR1 is MGHRA and CDR2 is YSYEKL. The CDR3 has 17 amino acids.

The V gene is TRBV18, the J gene TRBJ2-1; 12 nucleotides line up with TRBD2. The CDR3 totals 15 residues. Germline values: CDR1 KGHSH, CDR2 LQKENI. After removal of 6 bases from V and 8 bases from J, the junction contained 8 bases not matched to a gene. The CDR3, as DNA: TGTGCCAGCTCTCGCACTAGCGGGAGGCCCCATGAGCAGTTCTTC. As protein: CASSRTSGRPHEQFF.

V and J are TRBV6-5 and TRBJ2-7; 10 bases fit TRBD1. Unmatched junction bases numbered 7, after V lost 7 bases and J lost 4 bases. The CDR3 has 14 residues. Per the germline V gene, CDR1 is MNHEY and CDR2 is SVGAGI. In DNA, the CDR3 is TGTGCCAGCATCCGGACAGGGGGGTGGTACGAGCAGTACTTC. Amino acid sequence: CASIRTGGWYEQYF.

The J gene is TRBJ1-1, the V gene TRBV5-1; a weak D match, TRBD1 (5 bases). The CDR3 runs 16 residues. Germline CDR1 and CDR2: SGHRS and YFSETQ. Trimming took off 1 base at V and 7 bases at J, with 20 bases between the two ends. As DNA, the CDR3 is TGCGCCAGCAGCTTGCAATATAATGGGAGGGGCGGTGAAGCTTTCTTT. It specifies CASSLQYNGRGGEAFF.

The chain uses TRBV19 and TRBJ2-1, with D possibly TRBD2 on 5 matching bases. V gave up 0 bases and J gave up 9 bases, with 9 bases separating them. This CDR3 is 13 amino acids long. Germline CDR1 reads LNHDA; CDR2 reads SQIVND (reference sequence). The CDR3 bases are TGTGCCAGTAGTATAGATCCGGGGAGTGAGCAGTTCTTC. Amino acid sequence: CASSIDPGSEQFF. Filled out from reference TRBV19 and TRBJ2-1, the complete variable domain reads DGGITQSPKYLFRKEGQNVTLSCEQNLNHDAMYWYRQDPGQGLRLIYYSQIVNDFQKGDIAEGYSVSREKKESFPLTVTSAQKNPTAFYLCASSIDPGSEQFFGPGTRLTVL.

There are a few counts of this clone. The chain has TRBV4-3 and TRBJ2-7; TRBD2 aligns across 14 bases. The germline gives CDR1 LGHNA, CDR2 YSLEER. This CDR3 has 15 amino acids. With V trimmed by 3 bases and J by 8 bases, 6 bases remained unmatched. The CDR3 bases are TGCGCCAGCAGCCAGACTGGGACTAGCGGGAGAAAGCAGTACTTC. The encoded protein is CASSQTGTSGRKQYF.

This clone was counted between two and nine times. The rearrangement uses TRBV7-2 and TRBJ2-1; 12 bases are shared with TRBD2. The J segment lost 8 bases and the V segment lost 6 bases, leaving 11 bases of the junction unmatched. CDR1 and CDR2 from the germline V gene are SGHTA and FQGNSA. CDR3 length: 16 amino acids. CDR3 nucleotides: TGTGCCAGCAGTTTATCTAGCGGGAGGGCCCTCGATGAGCAGTTCTTC. Translated: CASSLSSGRALDEQFF.

The rearrangement uses TRBV19 and TRBJ1-1; D is ambiguous. The CDR3 extends over 18 amino acids. V was pared by 2 bases and J by 1 base, with 20 bases between. The V gene's germline CDR1 is LNHDA and CDR2 SQIVND (reference sequence). This chain's CDR3 is CASSITLGILRKNTEAFF. The CDR3 DNA is TGTGCCAGTAGTATAACACTCGGGATCCTTAGAAAGAACACTGAAGCTTTCTTT.

The chain joins TRBV7-8 to TRBJ2-7; 7 nucleotides match TRBD1. The germline V gene encodes CDR1 SGHVS and CDR2 FQNEAQ. V was pared by 3 bases and J by 3 bases, with 2 bases of the junction left unmatched. The CDR3 has 13 residues. The CDR3 bases are TGTGCCAGCAGCTTTGCAGGGGGCTACGAGCAGTACTTC. This gives the protein CASSFAGGYEQYF.

V gene TRBV27 combines with J gene TRBJ2-7; 7 nucleotides match TRBD1. The CDR3 is 13 amino acids. The V and J ends lost 6 bases and 3 bases, in that order; junction bases with no gene match: 5. The germline V gene has CDR1 MNHEY and CDR2 SMNVEV (reference sequence). The CDR3 reads CASRRQGYYEQYF. The CDR3 DNA reads as TGTGCCAGCAGGAGACAGGGTTACTACGAGCAGTACTTC.